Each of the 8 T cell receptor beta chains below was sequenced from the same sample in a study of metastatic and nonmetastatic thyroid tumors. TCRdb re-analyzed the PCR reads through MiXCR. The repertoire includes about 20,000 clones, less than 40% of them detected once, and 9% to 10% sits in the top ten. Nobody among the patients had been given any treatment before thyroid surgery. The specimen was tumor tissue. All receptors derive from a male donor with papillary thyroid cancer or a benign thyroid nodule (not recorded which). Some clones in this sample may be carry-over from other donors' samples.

This CDR3 is CASSYSPSGSYEQYF. The DNA for the CDR3 is TGTGCCAGCAGTTACTCGCCTAGCGGATCTTACGAGCAGTACTTC. The V gene is TRBV6-2 or TRBV6-3, the J gene TRBJ2-7; the match to TRBD2 covers 7 bases. V lost 0 bases, J lost 4 bases, and 6 bases stayed unmatched. The germline V gene has CDR1 MNHEY and CDR2 SVGEGT. This CDR3 has 15 amino acids.

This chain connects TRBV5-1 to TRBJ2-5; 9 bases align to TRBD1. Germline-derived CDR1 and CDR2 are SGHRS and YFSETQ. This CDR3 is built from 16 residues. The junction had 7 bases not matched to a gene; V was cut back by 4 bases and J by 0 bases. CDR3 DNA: TGCGCCAGCAGCCCCGGGACAGGGTGTTACCAAGAGACCCAGTACTTC. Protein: CASSPGTGCYQETQYF.

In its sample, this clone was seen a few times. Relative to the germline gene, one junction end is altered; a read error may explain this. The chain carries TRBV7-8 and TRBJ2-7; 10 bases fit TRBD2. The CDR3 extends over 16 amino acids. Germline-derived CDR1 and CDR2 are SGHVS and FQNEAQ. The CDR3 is CTSSRTSGSRSYEQYF. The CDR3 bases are TGTACCAGCAGCCGGACTAGCGGATCGAGATCCTACGAGCAGTACTTC.

This chain's CDR3 is CASSLGSAATGNTIYF. The CDR3 DNA reads as TGTGCCAGCAGTTTGGGGTCCGCGGCCACTGGAAACACCATATATTTT. V is TRBV2 and J is TRBJ1-3; D is uncertain. Trimming shortened V by 5 bases and J by 2 bases, and 16 bases separated the two germline ends. The germline V gene has CDR1 SNHLY and CDR2 FYNNEI. This CDR3 has 16 residues.

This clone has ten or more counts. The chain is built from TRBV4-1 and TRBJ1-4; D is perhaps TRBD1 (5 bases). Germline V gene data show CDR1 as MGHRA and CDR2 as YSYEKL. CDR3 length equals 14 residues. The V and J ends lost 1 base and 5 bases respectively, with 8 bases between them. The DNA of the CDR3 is TGCGCCAGCAGCCAAGTCCGGGGGAATGAAAAACTGTTTTTT. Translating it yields CASSQVRGNEKLFF.

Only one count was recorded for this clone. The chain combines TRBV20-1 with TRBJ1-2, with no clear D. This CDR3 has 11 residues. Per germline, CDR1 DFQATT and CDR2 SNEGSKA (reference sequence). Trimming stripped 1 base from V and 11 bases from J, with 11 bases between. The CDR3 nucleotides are TGCAGTGCTAGAGGGGGAAACGGATACACCTTC. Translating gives CSARGGNGYTF.

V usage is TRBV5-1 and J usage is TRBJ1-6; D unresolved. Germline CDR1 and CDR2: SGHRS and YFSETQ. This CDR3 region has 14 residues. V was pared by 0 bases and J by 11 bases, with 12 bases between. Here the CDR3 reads CASSLDRPDTPLHF. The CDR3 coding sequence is TGCGCCAGCAGCTTGGATAGGCCCGACACACCCCTCCACTTT. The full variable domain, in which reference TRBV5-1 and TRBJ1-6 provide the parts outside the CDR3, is KAGVTQTPRYLIKTRGQQVTLSCSPISGHRSVSWYQQTPGQGLQFLFEYFSETQRNKGNFPGRFSGRQFSNSRSEMNVSTLELGDSALYLCASSLDRPDTPLHFGNGTRLTVT.

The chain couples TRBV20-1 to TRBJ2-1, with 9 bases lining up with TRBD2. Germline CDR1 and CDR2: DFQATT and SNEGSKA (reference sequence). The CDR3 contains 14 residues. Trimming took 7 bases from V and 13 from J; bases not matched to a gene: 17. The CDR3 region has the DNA TGCAGTGTACGGGCGGGAGGGCCCGCGAGTTATCAGTTCTTC. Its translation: CSVRAGGPASYQFF.